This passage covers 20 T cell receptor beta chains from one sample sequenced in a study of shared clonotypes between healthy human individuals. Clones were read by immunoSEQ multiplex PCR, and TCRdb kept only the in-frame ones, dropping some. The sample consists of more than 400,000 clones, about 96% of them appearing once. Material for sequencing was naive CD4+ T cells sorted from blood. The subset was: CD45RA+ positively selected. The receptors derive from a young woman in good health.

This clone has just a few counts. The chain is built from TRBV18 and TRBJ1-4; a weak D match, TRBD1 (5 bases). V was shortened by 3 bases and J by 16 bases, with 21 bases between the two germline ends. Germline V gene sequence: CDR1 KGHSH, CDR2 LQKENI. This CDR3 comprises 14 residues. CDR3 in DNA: TGTGCCAGCTCACCCGGGACGGCTGACCGGGTTTGGTTTTTT. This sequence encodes CASSPGTADRVWFF.

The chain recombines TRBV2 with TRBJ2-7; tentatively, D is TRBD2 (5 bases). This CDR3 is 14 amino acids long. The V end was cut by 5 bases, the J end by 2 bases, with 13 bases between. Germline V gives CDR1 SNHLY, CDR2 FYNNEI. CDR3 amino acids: CASSTREPTYEQYF. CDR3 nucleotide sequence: TGTGCCAGCAGTACTCGGGAACCAACCTACGAGCAGTACTTC.

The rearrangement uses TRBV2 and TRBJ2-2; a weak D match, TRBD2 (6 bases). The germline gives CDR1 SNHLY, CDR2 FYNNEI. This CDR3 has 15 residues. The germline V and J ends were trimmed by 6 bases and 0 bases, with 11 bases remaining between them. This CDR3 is CASRRGLTNTGELFF. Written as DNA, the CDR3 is TGTGCCAGCAGAAGGGGACTTACGAACACCGGGGAGCTGTTTTTT.

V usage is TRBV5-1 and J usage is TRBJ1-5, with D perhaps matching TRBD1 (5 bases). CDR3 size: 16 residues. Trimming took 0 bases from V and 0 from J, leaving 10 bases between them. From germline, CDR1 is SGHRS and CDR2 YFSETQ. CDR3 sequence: CASSLEGTYSNQPQHF. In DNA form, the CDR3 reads TGCGCCAGCAGCTTGGAGGGGACCTATAGCAATCAGCCCCAGCATTTT. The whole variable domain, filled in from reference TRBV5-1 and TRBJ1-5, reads KAGVTQTPRYLIKTRGQQVTLSCSPISGHRSVSWYQQTPGQGLQFLFEYFSETQRNKGNFPGRFSGRQFSNSRSEMNVSTLELGDSALYLCASSLEGTYSNQPQHFGDGTRLSIL.

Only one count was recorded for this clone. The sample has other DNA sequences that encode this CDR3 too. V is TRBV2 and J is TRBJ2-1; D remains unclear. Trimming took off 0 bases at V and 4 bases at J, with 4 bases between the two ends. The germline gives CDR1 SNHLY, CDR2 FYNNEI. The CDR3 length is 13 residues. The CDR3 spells CASSEAVYNEQFF. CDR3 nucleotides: TGTGCCAGCAGTGAAGCCGTATACAATGAGCAGTTCTTC.

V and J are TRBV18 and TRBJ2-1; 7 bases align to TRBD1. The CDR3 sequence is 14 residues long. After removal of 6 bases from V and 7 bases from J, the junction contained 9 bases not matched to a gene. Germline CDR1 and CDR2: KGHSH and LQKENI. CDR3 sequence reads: CASSMIQGWNEQFF. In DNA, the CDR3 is TGTGCCAGCTCGATGATACAGGGGTGGAATGAGCAGTTCTTC.

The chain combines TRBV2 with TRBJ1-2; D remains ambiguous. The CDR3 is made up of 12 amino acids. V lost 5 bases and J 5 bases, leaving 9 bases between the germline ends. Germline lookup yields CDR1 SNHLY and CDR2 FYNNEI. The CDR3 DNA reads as TGTGCCAGCAGTCTCGCTGATTATGGCTACACCTTC. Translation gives CASSLADYGYTF.

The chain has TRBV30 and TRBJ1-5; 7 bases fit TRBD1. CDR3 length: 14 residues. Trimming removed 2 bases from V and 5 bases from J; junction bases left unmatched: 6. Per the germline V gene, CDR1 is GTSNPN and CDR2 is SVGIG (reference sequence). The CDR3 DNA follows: TGTGCCTGGAGTTTTACAGGGGTCGATCAGCCCCAGCATTTT. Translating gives CAWSFTGVDQPQHF.

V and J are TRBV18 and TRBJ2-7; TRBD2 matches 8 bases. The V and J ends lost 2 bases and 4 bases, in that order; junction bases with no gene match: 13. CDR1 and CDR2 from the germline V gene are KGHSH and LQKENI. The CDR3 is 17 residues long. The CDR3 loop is CASSPVWASGRVYEQYF. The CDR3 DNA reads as TGTGCCAGCTCACCAGTGTGGGCCAGCGGGAGAGTATACGAGCAGTACTTC.

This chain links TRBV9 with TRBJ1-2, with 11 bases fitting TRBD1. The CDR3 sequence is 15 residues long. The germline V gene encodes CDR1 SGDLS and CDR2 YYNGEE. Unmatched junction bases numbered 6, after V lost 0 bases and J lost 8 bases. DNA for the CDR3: TGTGCCAGCAGCGTAGTCCCCGGGACAGGGGGAGGCTACACCTTC. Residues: CASSVVPGTGGGYTF.

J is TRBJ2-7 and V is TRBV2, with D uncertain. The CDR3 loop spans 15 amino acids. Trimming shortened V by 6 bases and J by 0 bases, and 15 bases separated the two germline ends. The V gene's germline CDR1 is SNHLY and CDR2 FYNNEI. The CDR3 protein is CASSNPPGHSYEQYF. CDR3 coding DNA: TGTGCCAGCAGCAACCCTCCGGGCCACTCCTACGAGCAGTACTTC. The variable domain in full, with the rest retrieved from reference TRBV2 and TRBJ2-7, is EPEVTQTPSHQVTQMGQEVILRCVPISNHLYFYWYRQILGQKVEFLVSFYNNEISEKSEIFDDQFSVERPDGSNFTLKIRSTKLEDSAMYFCASSNPPGHSYEQYFGPGTRLTVT.

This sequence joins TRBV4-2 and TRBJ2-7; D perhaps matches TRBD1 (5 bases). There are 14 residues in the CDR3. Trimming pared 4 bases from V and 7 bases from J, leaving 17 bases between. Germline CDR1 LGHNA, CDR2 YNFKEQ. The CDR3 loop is CASSPEAGSEEQYF. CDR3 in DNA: TGTGCCAGCAGCCCCGAGGCAGGGTCGGAGGAGCAGTACTTC.

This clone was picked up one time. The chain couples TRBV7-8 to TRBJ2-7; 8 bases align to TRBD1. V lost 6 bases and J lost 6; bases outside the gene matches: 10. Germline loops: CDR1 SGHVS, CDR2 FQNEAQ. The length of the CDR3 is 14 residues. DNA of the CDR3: TGTGCCAGCAGTCTTGACAGGGGAGCGACCGAGCAGTACTTC. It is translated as CASSLDRGATEQYF.

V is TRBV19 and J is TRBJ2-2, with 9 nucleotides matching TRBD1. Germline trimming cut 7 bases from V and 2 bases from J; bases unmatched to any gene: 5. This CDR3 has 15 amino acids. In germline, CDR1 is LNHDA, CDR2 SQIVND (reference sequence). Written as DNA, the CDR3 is TGTGCCAGTAATACAGGGGGCACTAACACCGGGGAGCTGTTTTTT. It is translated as CASNTGGTNTGELFF.

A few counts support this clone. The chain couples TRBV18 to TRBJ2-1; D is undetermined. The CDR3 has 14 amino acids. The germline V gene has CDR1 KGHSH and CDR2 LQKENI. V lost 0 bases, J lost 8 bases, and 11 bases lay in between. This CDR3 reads CASSPPNRGDEQFF. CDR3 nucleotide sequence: TGTGCCAGCTCACCACCGAATAGAGGCGATGAGCAGTTCTTC.

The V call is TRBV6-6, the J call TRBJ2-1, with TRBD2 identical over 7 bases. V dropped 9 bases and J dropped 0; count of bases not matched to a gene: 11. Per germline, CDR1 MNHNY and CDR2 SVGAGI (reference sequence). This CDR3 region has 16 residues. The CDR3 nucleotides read TGTGCCAGAAACACGGGCGGGAGAGTCTCCTACAATGAGCAGTTCTTC. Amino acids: CARNTGGRVSYNEQFF.

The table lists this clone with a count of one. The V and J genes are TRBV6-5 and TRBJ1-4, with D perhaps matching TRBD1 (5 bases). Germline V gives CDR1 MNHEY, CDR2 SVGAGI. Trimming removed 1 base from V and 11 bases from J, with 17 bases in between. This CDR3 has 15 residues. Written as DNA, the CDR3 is TGTGCCAGCAGTTACTATGGGCAGGGTAACAGGAAACTGTTTTTT. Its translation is CASSYYGQGNRKLFF.

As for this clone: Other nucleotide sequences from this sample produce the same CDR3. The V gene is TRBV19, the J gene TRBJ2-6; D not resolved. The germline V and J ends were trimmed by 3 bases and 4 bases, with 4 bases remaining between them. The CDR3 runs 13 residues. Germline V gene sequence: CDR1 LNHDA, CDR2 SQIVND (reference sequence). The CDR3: CASSIPGANVLTF. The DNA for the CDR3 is TGTGCCAGTAGTATCCCCGGGGCCAACGTCCTGACTTTC.

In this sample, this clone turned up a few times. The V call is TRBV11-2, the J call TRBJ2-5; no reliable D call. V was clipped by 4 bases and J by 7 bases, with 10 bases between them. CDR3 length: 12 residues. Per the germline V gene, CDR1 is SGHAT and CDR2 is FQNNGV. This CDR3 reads CASSSPPGTQYF. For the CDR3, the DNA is TGTGCCAGCAGCTCACCCCCGGGGACCCAGTACTTC.

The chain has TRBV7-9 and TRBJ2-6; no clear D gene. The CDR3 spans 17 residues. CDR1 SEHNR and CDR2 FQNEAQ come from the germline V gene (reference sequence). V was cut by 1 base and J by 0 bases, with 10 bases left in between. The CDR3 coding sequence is TGTGCCAGCAGCTTAGAGAGGACGACCTCTGGGGCCAACGTCCTGACTTTC. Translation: CASSLERTTSGANVLTF.